This T cell receptor (beta chain) is from a study of T-cell reconstitution after alpha-beta-depleted transplantation in children. Library preparation (for TCRbeta) was performed with unique molecular identifiers. TCRdb re-analysed the PCR reads in MiXCR, keeping a single row per CDR3 protein. The table lists 500,000 to 650,000 distinct CDR3 sequences, about an eighth of them singletons, with around 15% in the top ten. This clonotype showed up just a few times. Per the germline V gene, CDR1 is MNHNS and CDR2 is SASEGT. Trimming shortened V by 6 bases and J by 5 bases, and 14 bases separated the two germline ends. This CDR3 spans 15 amino acids.

This chain connects TRBV6-1 to TRBJ1-6; tentative D call: TRBD1 (5 bases). The sequence was obtained from a female patient aged 2-10 years who had a stem cell transplant for aplastic anemia, so the T cells may come from the graft donor. The sequenced sample was PBMCs, mostly from graft donor cells, obtained 180 days after TCRalphabeta/CD19-depleted stem cell transplant. The CDR3 sequence is CASSWGGTDNSPLHF. The CDR3 DNA sequence: TGTGCCAGCAGCTGGGGCGGGACGGATAATTCACCCCTCCACTTT.